The clone carrying this T cell receptor beta chain was recorded many times. This record belongs to a study of shared clonotypes between healthy human individuals. Sequencing was performed with immunoSEQ multiplex PCR; in TCRdb, only in-frame clones are kept and a portion is missing. Of some 200,000 clones in the sample, 65% to 70% were seen once. Germline assignment: CDR1 MNHNS and CDR2 SASEGT. The ends were cut back, 3 bases at V and 3 bases at J, with 5 bases in the middle. The CDR3 has 13 residues. Free of recent acute infections or vaccinations, the donors were healthy HIV-negative adults. The origin of this receptor is a man aged 30-40 years in good health. J is TRBJ2-2 and V is TRBV6-1; the D gene is possibly TRBD1 (5 bases). Input material: memory CD4+ T cells sorted from blood. Sample subset: CD45RA-negative fraction. CDR3 region: CASSDRDTGELFF. Here the CDR3 DNA reads TGTGCCAGCAGTGACAGGGACACCGGGGAGCTGTTTTTT.